The TCR beta chain under discussion was sequenced for a study of blood T cells in healthy people across ages. With regard to this clonotype: Its antigen remains unknown. At one end, the junction sequence differs from germline, possibly due to a read error.

Overall study findings and caveats: Total diversity from one million sequenced T cells was likely underestimated.

The people who gave samples were healthy Caucasians from Russia, aged roughly 6 to 100. The CDR3 is 16 residues long. CDR1 and CDR2 (germline): SGDLS, YYNGEE. Primers used in a second PCR of about 7 to 12 cycles were a sample-barcoded 5' primer and a J-beta primer mix. From each sample, at least 2.5 million paired-end reads containing CDR3 were obtained. TCRdb independently ran MiXCR on the 5' RACE reads; one entry per CDR3 protein. This sample yields 1.5 million to 2 million distinct CDR3 sequences, of which roughly two fifths are seen a single time; 23% belongs to the top ten. The chain couples TRBV9 to TRBJ2-1, with D perhaps matching TRBD2 (7 bases). The sample comprised blood. The sequence was collected from a human donor in good health. Here the CDR3 reads CASSVGGGGSYDEQFF. Written as DNA, the CDR3 is TGTGCCAGCAGCGTTGGAGGGGGGGGTTCCTACGATGAGCAGTTCTTC.